The next 26 T cell receptor beta chains were all read from a single sample in a study of T cell clones after liver transplantation (dated by TCRdb to between 2018 and 2020). Proliferating CFSE-low cells from the MLR were sequenced to define alloreactive TCRbeta sequences. Receptor libraries were prepared by the immunoSEQ multiplex PCR assay. In TCRdb, the immuneACCESS table is reduced to in-frame sequences with V and J assigned. These tables do not hold every clone; where another copy was compared, an unresolved V gene accounts for under half, and the others remain unexplained. In this sample the table shows some 5,000 clones, about 32% of which occur a single time. The ten largest clones take up over 5% of the sample. The antigens for these receptors are not known. Material for sequencing was CD4+ T cells from cultured PBMCs. The receptor source for this set is a human patient who received a liver transplant. Some T cells seen after a transplant may have their origin in the graft donor.

With respect to this clone: One end of the junction does not line up with germline, which may come from a read error. The J gene is TRBJ2-7, the V gene TRBV28; 8 nucleotides match TRBD1. Germline CDR1 reads MDHEN; CDR2 reads SYDVKM. The CDR3 consists of 16 residues. The CDR3 loop reads CASSYSAAGGSHEQYF. The CDR3 DNA is TGTGCCAGCAGTTACTCCGCGGCAGGGGGCTCCCACGAGCAGTACTTC.

This clone has more than one count but fewer than ten. V usage is TRBV6-5 and J usage is TRBJ1-5, with 7 bases aligning to TRBD1. CDR1 and CDR2 from the germline V gene are MNHEY and SVGAGI. The J segment lost 6 bases and the V segment lost 6 bases, leaving 5 bases of the junction unmatched. There are 13 residues in the CDR3. The DNA of the CDR3 is TGTGCCAGCAGGAATACAGGGGTTCAGCCCCAGCATTTT. Translation gives CASRNTGVQPQHF.

The rearrangement joins TRBV11-2 to TRBJ2-6, with a possible D match to TRBD2 (6 bases). Deletions cut 6 bases from V and 3 bases from J, with 21 bases between. The CDR3 loop spans 18 amino acids. In germline, CDR1 is SGHAT, CDR2 FQNNGV. The DNA of the CDR3 is TGTGCCAGCAGTTCTGGGAACCTGGGGGGAAATGGGGCCAACGTCCTGACTTTC. Protein product: CASSSGNLGGNGANVLTF.

V and J are TRBV7-2 and TRBJ1-5, with 10 nucleotides matching TRBD1. The CDR3 sequence is 18 residues long. V was clipped by 5 bases and J by 3 bases; unmatched bases: 13. Germline V lookup: CDR1 SGHTA, CDR2 FQGNSA. The chain's CDR3 is CASSHILSGTGVNQPQHF. Written as DNA, the CDR3 is TGTGCCAGCAGCCACATACTATCCGGGACAGGGGTCAATCAGCCCCAGCATTTT. Variable domain in full (rest from reference TRBV7-2 and TRBJ1-5): GAGVSQSPSNKVTEKGKDVELRCDPISGHTALYWYRQSLGQGLEFLIYFQGNSAPDKSGLPSDRFSAERTGGSVSTLTIQRTQQEDSAVYLCASSHILSGTGVNQPQHFGDGTRLSIL.

CDR3 protein: CASSLEGTSGRWRPFF. In DNA form, the CDR3 reads TGTGCCAGCAGCTTAGAGGGGACTAGCGGGAGATGGCGGCCGTTCTTC. The chain has TRBV7-2 and TRBJ2-1, with TRBD2 matching 14 bases. The CDR3 sequence is 16 residues long. The germline V gene has CDR1 SGHTA and CDR2 FQGNSA. Trimming removed 1 base from V and 15 bases from J; junction bases left unmatched: 11.

The chain joins TRBV6-6 to TRBJ2-1; D is perhaps TRBD2 (5 bases). Per germline, CDR1 MNHNY and CDR2 SVGAGI (reference sequence). With 8 bases removed from V and 10 bases from J, the gap between germline ends came to 12 bases. The CDR3 loop spans 11 amino acids. In DNA form, the CDR3 reads TGTGCCAGCGACGGCGGGCGGGAGCAGTTCTTC. This sequence encodes CASDGGREQFF.

This clone is deemed medium-sized. V is TRBV5-1 and J is TRBJ1-1; the D gene is possibly TRBD1 (6 bases). CDR1 and CDR2 from the germline V gene are SGHRS and YFSETQ. The CDR3 is 15 residues long. With 4 bases removed from V and 3 bases from J, the gap between germline ends came to 16 bases. The CDR3 DNA sequence: TGCGCCAGCAGCCCGGGTCCAGGGGTGGACACTGAAGCTTTCTTT. It codes for CASSPGPGVDTEAFF.

For this clone: Given a far larger clone just one base away, this is likely a sequencing read error. The rearrangement uses TRBV6-5 and TRBJ1-3; unclear D gene. CDR1 is MNHEY, CDR2 SVGAGI, per germline. The CDR3 runs 14 residues. The CDR3 DNA reads as TGTGCCAGCACTTGGTCCCTCTCTGGAAACGCCATATATTTT. Its translation: CASTWSLSGNAIYF.

The chain recombines TRBV6-5 with TRBJ2-7; possible D gene TRBD2, 6 bases. Germline CDR1 reads MNHEY; CDR2 reads SVGAGI. The length of the CDR3 is 13 residues. Trimming pared 2 bases from V and 5 bases from J, leaving 10 bases between. CDR3 in DNA: TGTGCCAGCAGTTACGCGGGAATGAACGAGCAGTACTTC. Translating gives CASSYAGMNEQYF.

In its sample, this clone was seen once. The V and J genes are TRBV5-1 and TRBJ2-5; D is tentatively TRBD1 or TRBD2 (6 bases each). Germline CDR1 reads SGHRS; CDR2 reads YFSETQ. CDR3 size: 14 residues. Deletions cut 2 bases from V and 7 bases from J, with 15 bases between. The DNA of the CDR3 is TGCGCCAGCAGCTTTATTGATGGAGGGGGGACCCAGTACTTC. Residues: CASSFIDGGGTQYF. Combining the CDR3 with reference TRBV5-1 and TRBJ2-5 gives the whole variable domain KAGVTQTPRYLIKTRGQQVTLSCSPISGHRSVSWYQQTPGQGLQFLFEYFSETQRNKGNFPGRFSGRQFSNSRSEMNVSTLELGDSALYLCASSFIDGGGTQYFGPGTRLLVL.

The chain is built from TRBV30 and TRBJ2-5, with 7 bases that match TRBD1. V shed 3 bases and J 6 bases; nucleotides not matched to a gene: 10. Germline CDR1 GTSNPN, CDR2 SVGIG (reference sequence). The CDR3 extends over 14 amino acids. CDR3 sequence (DNA): TGTGCCTGGAGGACGACAGGGAGTTCAAAGACCCAGTACTTC. Encoded protein: CAWRTTGSSKTQYF.

This clone was counted a few times. This chain joins TRBV5-1 and TRBJ2-1, with D possibly TRBD1 on 6 matching bases. CDR1 is SGHRS, CDR2 YFSETQ, per germline. V was clipped by 4 bases and J by 7 bases, with 21 bases between them. The CDR3 is made up of 16 amino acids. CDR3 region: CASSEKTGNAWNEQFF. In DNA, the CDR3 is TGCGCCAGCAGCGAAAAAACAGGGAATGCTTGGAATGAGCAGTTCTTC.

The V gene is TRBV2, the J gene TRBJ2-2, with 12 positions matching TRBD2. The CDR3 is 18 amino acids. Per the germline V gene, CDR1 is SNHLY and CDR2 is FYNNEI. The trim removed 6 bases at V and 5 bases at J, leaving 13 bases unmatched. The CDR3 here is CASRTLAGGPKATGELFF. CDR3 DNA: TGTGCCAGCAGGACGCTAGCGGGAGGGCCCAAGGCAACCGGGGAGCTGTTTTTT.

This clone has more than one count but fewer than ten. Given a far larger clone just one base away, this is likely a sequencing read error. The chain carries TRBV6-5 and TRBJ1-4, with a weak D call TRBD1 (6 bases). Germline CDR1 and CDR2: MNHEY and SVGAGI. This CDR3 comprises 15 residues. V was pared by 0 bases and J by 10 bases, with 15 bases between. DNA for the CDR3: TGTGCCAGCAGTTACTCTGGGAAAGTAGGGGGAAAACTGTTTTTT. This translates into CASSYSGKVGGKLFF.

This clone was detected a few times. The chain combines TRBV5-1 with TRBJ2-1, with D possibly TRBD2 on 6 matching bases. The V gene lost 1 base and the J gene lost 0 bases, with 11 bases spanning the gap. Germline V CDR1 and CDR2: SGHRS, YFSETQ. This CDR3 region has 16 residues. The CDR3 sequence is CASSLLAGSSYNEQFF. DNA for the CDR3: TGCGCCAGCAGCTTGCTCGCGGGGAGCTCCTACAATGAGCAGTTCTTC.

This clone was counted only a few times. This rearrangement joins TRBV19 to TRBJ1-5, with TRBD1 as a possible D gene (6 bases). The CDR3 spans 14 residues. Trimming left V 3 bases short and J 6 bases short, with 12 bases between. Germline V CDR1 and CDR2: LNHDA, SQIVND (reference sequence). CDR3 loop: CASSIWGQGQPQHF. DNA for the CDR3: TGTGCCAGTAGTATCTGGGGGCAGGGTCAGCCCCAGCATTTT.

This chain uses TRBV29-1 with TRBJ1-3, with D tentatively TRBD1 (6 bases). CDR1 and CDR2 (germline): SQVTM, ANQGSEA. The CDR3 has 13 residues. V was cut by 3 bases and J by 4 bases, with 10 bases left in between. CDR3 coding DNA: TGCAGCGTTGACGGGGGGCTCGGAAACACCATATATTTT. This sequence encodes CSVDGGLGNTIYF.

Relative to its sample, this clone is medium-sized. The chain carries TRBV5-1 and TRBJ2-2; possibly TRBD2 for D (6 bases). This CDR3 comprises 15 residues. CDR1 and CDR2 from the germline V gene are SGHRS and YFSETQ. Trimming took off 1 base at V and 6 bases at J, with 13 bases between the two ends. The chain's CDR3 is CASSLSLAYPGELFF. CDR3 nucleotide sequence: TGCGCCAGCAGCTTGTCGCTAGCGTATCCCGGGGAGCTGTTTTTT.

This chain connects TRBV20-1 to TRBJ2-1; the D is unclear. Germline assignment: CDR1 DFQATT and CDR2 SNEGSKA (reference sequence). Deletions cut 3 bases from V and 4 bases from J, with 4 bases between. This CDR3 contains 11 residues. As DNA, the CDR3 is TGCAGTGCTAGGGAGTACAATGAGCAGTTCTTC. Translated: CSAREYNEQFF.

In its sample, this clone was seen a few times. This clone may be a read error of a much larger clone one base away. V is TRBV29-1 and J is TRBJ1-1; D is possibly TRBD1 (6 bases). Germline CDR1 SQVTM, CDR2 ANQGSEA. The CDR3 totals 14 residues. CDR3 DNA: TGCATCGTTGGTATGACAGGAGGGAACACTGAAGCTTTCTTT. This sequence encodes CIVGMTGGNTEAFF.

This clone is categorized as medium-sized (0.01 to 0.1%). The genes are TRBV19 and TRBJ2-7, with D perhaps TRBD2 (6 bases). CDR1 and CDR2 from the germline V gene are LNHDA and SQIVND (reference sequence). This CDR3 comprises 14 residues. Trimming shortened V by 1 base and J by 10 bases, and 17 bases separated the two germline ends. CDR3 nucleotide sequence: TGTGCCAGTAGTATAGGTGGGCTAGCGAGTAACCAGTACTTC. Its protein is CASSIGGLASNQYF.

This clone was seen more than once but under ten times. The chain has TRBV5-1 and TRBJ2-2; D is undetermined. The CDR3 has 12 amino acids. With 4 bases removed from V and 14 bases from J, the gap between germline ends came to 15 bases. Germline V gene lookup returns CDR1 SGHRS and CDR2 YFSETQ. CDR3 coding DNA: TGCGCCAGCAGCATGGACCTGTCATCCCTGTTTTTT. Its protein is CASSMDLSSLFF.

This clone appeared a few times. Other DNA sequences within the sample encode an identical CDR3. The chain has TRBV5-1 and TRBJ2-6; 8 nucleotides line up with TRBD2. V shed 0 bases and J 2 bases; nucleotides not matched to a gene: 1. The length of the CDR3 is 16 residues. Germline loops: CDR1 SGHRS, CDR2 YFSETQ. This chain's CDR3 is CASSLGGGTGANVLTF. As DNA, the CDR3 is TGCGCCAGCAGCTTGGGCGGGGGGACTGGGGCCAACGTCCTGACTTTC.

V is TRBV28 and J is TRBJ1-1; TRBD1 matches at 7 bases. J was trimmed by 3 bases and V by 5 bases; bases with no gene match: 9. Germline V CDR1 and CDR2: MDHEN, SYDVKM. The CDR3 extends over 15 amino acids. The CDR3 reads CASSPRGRRYTEAFF. CDR3 nucleotides: TGTGCCAGCAGTCCCAGGGGGAGGAGGTACACTGAAGCTTTCTTT.

In its sample, this clone is medium-sized. The chain joins TRBV7-2 to TRBJ1-4; maybe TRBD1 (5 bases). The CDR3 is made up of 15 amino acids. From germline, CDR1 is SGHTA and CDR2 FQGNSA. V lost 1 base to trimming and J lost 7 bases, with 13 bases between them. CDR3 nucleotide sequence: TGTGCCAGCAGCTTAGTCCAGGGAGGCGGTGAAAAACTGTTTTTT. Protein sequence: CASSLVQGGGEKLFF.

This clone is labeled as medium-sized. The chain carries TRBV7-8 and TRBJ2-7; 7 positions agree with TRBD2. From germline, CDR1 is SGHVS and CDR2 FQNEAQ. V lost 2 bases to trimming and J lost 6 bases; unmatched junction nucleotides: 7. This CDR3 is 14 amino acids long. In DNA form, the CDR3 reads TGTGCCAGCAGCTTAAAGGTGTCTAGCGGCGAGCAGTACTTC. Its protein is CASSLKVSSGEQYF. Full variable domain (outside the CDR3, taken from reference TRBV7-8 and TRBJ2-7): GAGVSQSPRYKVAKRGQDVALRCDPISGHVSLFWYQQALGQGPEFLTYFQNEAQLDKSGLPSDRFFAERPEGSVSTLKIQRTQQEDSAVYLCASSLKVSSGEQYFGPGTRLTVT.